The text below deals with one T cell receptor (beta chain). Its antigen is currently unknown. This sample stems from a study of CD4 T cells in relation to SARS-CoV-2 and coronaviruses. Across the whole study: After nine to eleven days of antigen culture, PBMC TCR beta CDR3s were sequenced. Negative control cultures got HIV-1 Nef peptides or no peptide. Whole-study findings and limits: About 65% of donors had memory CD4+ clonotypes crossrecognizing SARS-CoV-2 and common cold coronavirus spike.

Repertoires were generated with immunoSEQ multiplex PCR, while TCRdb's copy carries only in-frame clones and drops some. Counted here are approximately 15,000 clones, roughly 78% occurring once; the ten biggest clones make up less than 20%. Germline values: CDR1 SEHNR, CDR2 FQNEAQ (reference sequence). This CDR3 has 13 residues. Trimming cost V 3 bases and J 4 bases, with 9 bases left between them. Unexposed donor CD4+ T cells date from 2011-2018, before the COVID-19 pandemic. The cells were cultured for under 13 days before CD4+ T cells were isolated. Testing used SARS-CoV-2 S/N and four cold-coronavirus spikes on unexposed-donor CD4+ T cells, cells permitting.

The chain uses TRBV7-9 and TRBJ1-2; D is perhaps TRBD1 (5 bases). Specimen: CD4+ T cells from PBMCs, cultured in vitro. This sequence originates from a human donor in good health. CDR3 loop: CASSFGGSYGYTF. The CDR3 DNA follows: TGTGCCAGCAGCTTCGGGGGAAGCTATGGCTACACCTTC.